The source of this T cell receptor (beta chain) is a study of blood T cell repertoires in COVID-19. The repertoire was sequenced with immunoSEQ multiplex PCR; TCRdb's copy has only in-frame clones and lacks some. The sample holds some 87,000 clones, 87% seen once. This clone has a single count. The CDR3 runs to 14 residues. The V end lost 5 bases, the J end lost 4 bases, and 12 bases lay between the germline ends. CDR1 is SGHTA, CDR2 FQGTGA, per germline. The TCR originated in a human donor in a cohort sampled during active COVID-19. The sequenced sample consisted of peripheral blood. V gene TRBV7-3 combines with J gene TRBJ1-3; tentative D call: TRBD1 (6 bases). The CDR3 region is CASSQGTGGNTIYF. The CDR3 DNA follows: TGTGCCAGCAGCCAGGGCACAGGGGGAAACACCATATATTTT.